This paragraph reports one T cell receptor beta chain. The sample comes from a study of blood T cell repertoires in COVID-19. Participant-given clinical history determined each cohort assignment. Before being deemed recovered, Cohort 3 donors had two negative PCRs, clearance, or symptom resolution. Generated by immunoSEQ multiplex PCR, the TCRdb table keeps only in-frame clones and is missing some. The data hold 300,000 or so clones, with 87% observed a single time. The V and J ends lost 0 bases and 1 base respectively, with 15 bases between them. The length of the CDR3 is 17 residues. In germline, CDR1 is LGHNA, CDR2 YNFKEQ.

The material sequenced was PBMCs or T cells enriched from blood (not recorded which). The TCR was taken from a woman under 40 who had recovered from COVID-19. This chain links TRBV4-2 with TRBJ1-2; D might be TRBD1 (6 bases). CDR3 bases: TGTGCCAGCAGCCAAGATTGGTCGACAGGAGTTAACTATGGCTACACCTTC. As protein: CASSQDWSTGVNYGYTF.